A single sample gave rise to the 19 T cell receptor beta chains below, sequenced in a study of blood T cell repertoires in COVID-19 (dated by TCRdb to between 2020 and 2021). Receptor libraries were prepared by the immunoSEQ multiplex PCR assay. TCRdb carries this immuneACCESS record with in-frame sequences only. Its versions omit some clonotypes, under half of them owing to an unresolved V gene in the studies checked, with the rest unexplained. This sample lists about 68,000 clones; nearly 90% were detected once. The biggest ten clones account for around 3.6% of the sample. The sequenced sample was peripheral blood. These receptors all come from a woman between 45 and 60 years old with COVID-19, enrolled during active disease.

DNA for the CDR3: TGTGCCAGCAAGAGAGGGTCGAACACTGAAGCTTTCTTT. This translates into CASKRGSNTEAFF. This chain links TRBV6-5 with TRBJ1-1; D uncertain. The CDR3 is 13 residues long. Per germline, CDR1 MNHEY and CDR2 SVGAGI. The ends were cut back, 7 bases at V and 1 base at J, with 10 bases in the middle.

In this sample, this clone turned up once. The chain joins TRBV29-1 to TRBJ2-1, with D perhaps TRBD2 (5 bases). The CDR3 contains 12 residues. The V end lost 4 bases, the J end lost 8 bases, and 12 bases lay between the germline ends. The V gene's germline CDR1 is SQVTM and CDR2 ANQGSEA. The CDR3 sequence: CSVVRDFDEQFF. The CDR3 region has the DNA TGCAGCGTTGTTCGGGATTTCGATGAGCAGTTCTTC.

The gene calls are TRBV6-5 and TRBJ2-3; possible D gene TRBD1, 6 bases. The V end was cut by 5 bases, the J end by 5 bases, with 11 bases between. CDR3 length: 13 amino acids. Germline assignment: CDR1 MNHEY and CDR2 SVGAGI. The CDR3 DNA reads TGTGCCAGCAGTAGGACAGCCGGAGATACGCAGTATTTT. It encodes CASSRTAGDTQYF.

This clone was detected a few times. The CDR3 protein is CASSWGGGSNQPQHF. The CDR3 nucleotides read TGTGCCAGCAGTTGGGGGGGAGGGAGCAATCAGCCCCAGCATTTT. The genes are TRBV6-2 or TRBV6-3 and TRBJ1-5, with D possibly being TRBD1 (5 bases). The CDR3 covers 15 residues. The germline CDR1 and CDR2 sequences are MNHEY and SVGEGT. The ends were cut back, 4 bases at V and 1 base at J, with 11 bases in the middle.

The chain has TRBV11-3 and TRBJ2-1, with D perhaps TRBD2 (6 bases). Germline V gene sequence: CDR1 SGHNT, CDR2 YENEEA. V lost 5 bases and J 9 bases, leaving 11 bases between the germline ends. The CDR3 runs to 12 residues. Written as DNA, the CDR3 is TGTGCCAGCAGCGAAGGACTATCTGAGCAGTTCTTC. Encoded protein: CASSEGLSEQFF.

The V and J genes are TRBV3-1 (or the pseudogene TRBV3-2) and TRBJ2-7; TRBD2 agrees at 11 bases. CDR3 length: 14 residues. The germline V gene encodes CDR1 LGHDT and CDR2 YNNKEL (reference sequence). Trimming removed 7 bases from V and 4 bases from J; junction bases left unmatched: 6. The CDR3 is CASTRGLAVYEQYF. The CDR3 DNA reads TGTGCCAGCACCCGGGGACTAGCGGTGTACGAGCAGTACTTC.

V usage is TRBV24-1 and J usage is TRBJ2-2; TRBD1 matches at 9 bases. Trimming cost V 3 bases and J 3 bases; bases outside gene matches: 4. Germline-derived CDR1 and CDR2 are KGHDR and SFDVKD. The CDR3 has 16 residues. In DNA form, the CDR3 reads TGTGCCACCAGTGATGTCGGGACAGGGTACACCGGGGAGCTGTTTTTT. Amino acid sequence: CATSDVGTGYTGELFF.

The gene calls are TRBV7-9 and TRBJ1-2; D ambiguous. The CDR3 totals 13 residues. The germline V gene has CDR1 SEHNR and CDR2 FQNEAQ (reference sequence). Trimming left V 2 bases short and J 8 bases short, with 12 bases between. CDR3 region: CASSLTQALGYTF. The CDR3 nucleotides read TGTGCCAGCAGCTTAACCCAGGCCCTGGGCTACACCTTC.

CDR3: CASTRRLNSGTSGRAGANVLTF. The CDR3 bases are TGTGCCAGTACGCGAAGACTGAATTCCGGGACTAGCGGGAGAGCTGGGGCCAACGTCCTGACTTTC. This sequence joins TRBV7-9 and TRBJ2-6, with TRBD2 matching 14 bases. V lost 9 bases and J lost 2; bases outside the gene matches: 21. The CDR3 has 22 residues. Germline-derived CDR1 and CDR2 are SEHNR and FQNEAQ (reference sequence).

J is TRBJ2-5 and V is TRBV24-1; 7 nucleotides line up with TRBD2. CDR1 and CDR2 (germline): KGHDR, SFDVKD. CDR3 length equals 14 residues. The V and J ends lost 5 bases and 6 bases, in that order; junction bases with no gene match: 8. CDR3 sequence (DNA): TGTGCCACCAGTGTAGCGGGCGGATCGCAGACCCAGTACTTC. As protein: CATSVAGGSQTQYF.

This chain connects TRBV12-3 or TRBV12-4 to TRBJ1-6, with D unresolved. Between the trimmed V and J ends, which lost 6 bases and 9 bases, there was a span of 12 bases. The CDR3 covers 13 residues. CDR3 protein: CASSSHGSSPLHF. Written as DNA, the CDR3 is TGTGCCAGCAGCTCACACGGGAGTTCACCCCTCCACTTT.

The DNA for the CDR3 is TGTGCCAGCAGTTCAGACAGGGGGCGCAATCAGCCCCAGCATTTT. Translating it yields CASSSDRGRNQPQHF. The chain combines TRBV28 with TRBJ1-5; 10 bases align to TRBD1. CDR3 length: 15 amino acids. Per the germline V gene, CDR1 is MDHEN and CDR2 is SYDVKM. Trimming cost V 4 bases and J 2 bases; bases outside gene matches: 2.

The chain couples TRBV6-1 to TRBJ2-2; D possibly corresponds to TRBD1 (6 bases). This CDR3 region has 17 residues. The V gene's germline CDR1 is MNHNS and CDR2 SASEGT. V was cut by 0 bases and J by 1 base, with 12 bases left in between. CDR3 nucleotides: TGTGCCAGCAGTGAAGCGGTTACAGGGTGGAACACCGGGGAGCTGTTTTTT. Protein product: CASSEAVTGWNTGELFF.

The chain links TRBV2 to TRBJ2-5, with 9 positions matching TRBD1. The CDR3 loop spans 14 amino acids. V was clipped by 8 bases and J by 1 base; unmatched bases: 5. Germline V gives CDR1 SNHLY, CDR2 FYNNEI. CDR3 sequence reads: CASQKTGGQETQYF. The CDR3 DNA sequence: TGTGCCAGCCAAAAGACAGGGGGCCAAGAGACCCAGTACTTC.

V and J are TRBV7-8 and TRBJ2-1, with D uncertain. Germline CDR1 SGHVS, CDR2 FQNEAQ. This CDR3 region has 12 residues. V gave up 5 bases and J gave up 5 bases, with 7 bases separating them. CDR3 sequence (DNA): TGTGCCAGCAGCCCCCACAACAATGAGCAGTTCTTC. It specifies CASSPHNNEQFF.

Written as DNA, the CDR3 is TGTGCCAGCAGTTTGTTCAGGGGCCGATTTCCCCAGCATTTT. Protein sequence: CASSLFRGRFPQHF. The V gene is TRBV28, the J gene TRBJ1-5, with D maybe TRBD1 (6 bases). The V gene lost 3 bases and the J gene lost 10 bases, with 16 bases spanning the gap. The germline V gene encodes CDR1 MDHEN and CDR2 SYDVKM. This CDR3 comprises 14 residues.

J is TRBJ2-7 and V is TRBV5-1; 8 bases are a match to TRBD1. The ends lost 1 base at V and 5 bases at J; junction bases unmatched: 8. There are 15 residues in the CDR3. From germline, CDR1 is SGHRS and CDR2 YFSETQ. CDR3 sequence: CASSLWAQGEDEQYF. The CDR3 region has the DNA TGCGCCAGCAGCTTGTGGGCACAGGGGGAGGACGAGCAGTACTTC.

The chain carries TRBV30 and TRBJ1-1; TRBD1 matches at 12 bases. From germline, CDR1 is GTSNPN and CDR2 SVGIG (reference sequence). This CDR3 has 16 residues. With V trimmed by 1 base and J by 1 base, 4 bases remained unmatched. The CDR3 bases are TGTGCCTGGAGTGGGGGACAGGGGGCAAAGAACACTGAAGCTTTCTTT. Its translation is CAWSGGQGAKNTEAFF. The full variable domain, with the rest looked up from reference TRBV30 and TRBJ1-1, is SQTIHQWPATLVQPVGSPLSLECTVEGTSNPNLYWYRQAAGRGLQLLFYSVGIGQISSEVPQNLSASRPQDRQFILSSKKLLLSDSGFYLCAWSGGQGAKNTEAFFGQGTRLTVV.

V usage is TRBV10-1 and J usage is TRBJ2-3, with D tentatively TRBD2 (6 bases). V was cut by 2 bases and J by 2 bases, with 8 bases left in between. The germline V gene has CDR1 WNHNN and CDR2 SYGVQD (reference sequence). The CDR3 totals 14 residues. The CDR3: CASSEGRSTDTQYF. CDR3 sequence (DNA): TGCGCCAGCAGTGAGGGGAGGTCCACAGATACGCAGTATTTT.